The 13 T cell receptor beta chains below were found in one sample sequenced in a study of circulating and synovial CD4+ cells in juvenile arthritis. Sequencing was performed with immunoSEQ multiplex PCR; in TCRdb, only in-frame clones are kept and a portion is missing. The sample records about 34,000 clones, 95% to 96% being singletons. The sample comprised CD4+ T cells from blood. The source is a human donor with juvenile idiopathic arthritis.

The V and J genes are TRBV18 and TRBJ1-5; unclear D gene. CDR3 size: 18 residues. Germline CDR1 KGHSH, CDR2 LQKENI. Trimming took 5 bases from V and 1 from J, leaving 21 bases between them. The chain's CDR3 is CASSRGPTADGSNQPQHF. CDR3 coding DNA: TGTGCCAGCTCAAGAGGTCCGACTGCGGATGGAAGCAATCAGCCCCAGCATTTT.

The J gene is TRBJ2-3, the V gene TRBV5-6, with D possibly being TRBD2 (6 bases). CDR1 SGHDT and CDR2 YYEEEE come from the germline V gene. Between the trimmed V and J ends, which lost 4 bases and 4 bases, there was a span of 22 bases. CDR3 length equals 17 residues. The CDR3 region is CASSLGASSEFSDTQYF. CDR3 coding DNA: TGTGCCAGCAGCCTCGGAGCATCTAGCGAGTTCTCAGATACGCAGTATTTT.

The CDR3 DNA follows: TGTGCCAGCAGTAACCGACTAGCGGGAGGGTCCGAGCAGTACTTC. It yields the protein CASSNRLAGGSEQYF. The chain combines TRBV27 with TRBJ2-7; 14 positions agree with TRBD2. From germline, CDR1 is MNHEY and CDR2 SMNVEV (reference sequence). The CDR3 extends over 15 amino acids. Trimming cost V 5 bases and J 6 bases; bases outside gene matches: 6.

V gene TRBV9 combines with J gene TRBJ2-7; 10 bases line up with TRBD1. The CDR3 spans 14 residues. Germline V gene data show CDR1 as SGDLS and CDR2 as YYNGEE. Trimming cost V 4 bases and J 5 bases; bases outside gene matches: 6. The CDR3 DNA reads TGTGCCAGCAGCCACCGGGACAGGGGAAACGAGCAGTACTTC. It is translated as CASSHRDRGNEQYF. Full variable domain (missing parts from reference TRBV9 and TRBJ2-7): DSGVTQTPKHLITATGQRVTLRCSPRSGDLSVYWYQQSLDQGLQFLIQYYNGEERAKGNILERFSAQQFPDLHSELNLSSLELGDSALYFCASSHRDRGNEQYFGPGTRLTVT.

CDR3 protein: CAWSTGKTEAFF. CDR3 in DNA: TGTGCCTGGAGTACAGGGAAGACTGAAGCTTTCTTT. V usage is TRBV30 and J usage is TRBJ1-1; TRBD1 is a possible D gene (6 bases). V lost 2 bases, J lost 5 bases, and 9 bases lay in between. CDR1 and CDR2 (germline): GTSNPN, SVGIG (reference sequence). This CDR3 region has 12 residues.

The chain carries TRBV6-5 and TRBJ2-3; D ambiguous. Between the trimmed V and J ends, which lost 4 bases and 0 bases, there was a span of 2 bases. Germline V gene lookup returns CDR1 MNHEY and CDR2 SVGAGI. CDR3 length: 12 amino acids. The CDR3 DNA reads as TGTGCCAGCAGTTCTAGCACAGATACGCAGTATTTT. Translation gives CASSSSTDTQYF.

The sample holds one count of this clone. V usage is TRBV27 and J usage is TRBJ1-2, with TRBD1 matching over 7 bases. Germline V CDR1 and CDR2: MNHEY, SMNVEV (reference sequence). The CDR3 consists of 14 residues. J was trimmed by 8 bases and V by 5 bases; bases with no gene match: 11. The DNA for the CDR3 is TGTGCCAGCAGTCTGCGACAGGGATCTCGGGGCTACACCTTC. It yields the protein CASSLRQGSRGYTF.

The V gene is TRBV5-1, the J gene TRBJ2-3; 9 bases agree with TRBD1. Germline assignment: CDR1 SGHRS and CDR2 YFSETQ. The V and J ends lost 7 bases and 1 base, in that order; junction bases with no gene match: 4. CDR3 length equals 14 residues. The CDR3 DNA follows: TGCGCCAGCTCGCGGACAGGGGGCACAGATACGCAGTATTTT. Its protein product is CASSRTGGTDTQYF. The entire variable domain, with the rest obtained from reference TRBV5-1 and TRBJ2-3, is as follows: KAGVTQTPRYLIKTRGQQVTLSCSPISGHRSVSWYQQTPGQGLQFLFEYFSETQRNKGNFPGRFSGRQFSNSRSEMNVSTLELGDSALYLCASSRTGGTDTQYFGPGTRLTVL.

The chain recombines TRBV18 with TRBJ2-7; 7 positions agree with TRBD2. The V gene's germline CDR1 is KGHSH and CDR2 LQKENI. The J segment lost 3 bases and the V segment lost 4 bases, leaving 6 bases of the junction unmatched. This CDR3 has 14 residues. For the CDR3, the DNA is TGTGCCAGCTCACAAACGGGAGGCGGCTACGAGCAGTACTTC. It specifies CASSQTGGGYEQYF.

The chain recombines TRBV7-2 with TRBJ2-5; no definite D call. Germline loops: CDR1 SGHTA, CDR2 FQGNSA. CDR3 length equals 11 residues. The germline V and J ends were trimmed by 4 bases and 5 bases, with 5 bases remaining between them. CDR3 nucleotides: TGTGCCAGCAGCTCGCGGGAGACCCAGTACTTC. Its translation: CASSSRETQYF.

The chain links TRBV12-5 to TRBJ1-1; maybe TRBD1 (5 bases). The CDR3 spans 12 residues. The V and J ends lost 1 base and 11 bases respectively, with 11 bases between them. Germline V gene data show CDR1 as LGHNT and CDR2 as FRNRAP. In nucleotides, the CDR3 is TGTGCTAGTGGTTTGGGGCAGGGTGCGGCTTTCTTT. Translated: CASGLGQGAAFF.

This sequence joins TRBV7-2 and TRBJ2-7; D perhaps matches TRBD2 (6 bases). There are 12 residues in the CDR3. The V end was cut by 5 bases, the J end by 6 bases, with 11 bases between. CDR1 is SGHTA, CDR2 FQGNSA, per germline. The CDR3 protein is CASSLLGGEQYF. The CDR3 DNA reads as TGTGCCAGCAGCCTCTTGGGGGGCGAGCAGTACTTC.

J is TRBJ2-5 and V is TRBV6-5; TRBD1 matches 9 bases. With 2 bases clipped from V and 5 bases from J, the junction kept 6 bases outside the gene matches. The CDR3 sequence is 15 residues long. Looked up from germline, CDR1 is MNHEY and CDR2 is SVGAGI. This CDR3 is CASSYPSGTGETQYF. The CDR3 coding sequence is TGTGCCAGCAGTTACCCTTCCGGGACAGGGGAGACCCAGTACTTC.